Included here is one TCR beta chain sequence, with context. This record comes from a study of OX40 agonist ivuxolimab in advanced cancers. Study-level background: The dose-escalation cohort was about 80% male, with a mean age of around 60 years, ranging about 23 to 90.

Clones were sequenced by immunoSEQ multiplex PCR, and TCRdb holds only the in-frame ones, with some missing. The sample lists more than 50,000 clones, 85% to 90% occurring once. The CDR3 runs to 14 residues. V lost 0 bases to trimming and J lost 3 bases, with 9 bases between them. Germline assignment: CDR1 SGDLS and CDR2 YYNGEE. This TCR derives from an adult with an advanced solid tumor such as melanoma, head and neck, liver or kidney cancer. This material consisted of CD4+ or CD8+ T cells sorted from blood, taken in a trial of the OX40 agonist ivuxolimab. V gene TRBV9 combines with J gene TRBJ1-1; the D is unclear. The CDR3 DNA sequence: TGTGCCAGCAGCGTAGGAGGTGTCGACACTGAAGCTTTCTTT. It yields the protein CASSVGGVDTEAFF.